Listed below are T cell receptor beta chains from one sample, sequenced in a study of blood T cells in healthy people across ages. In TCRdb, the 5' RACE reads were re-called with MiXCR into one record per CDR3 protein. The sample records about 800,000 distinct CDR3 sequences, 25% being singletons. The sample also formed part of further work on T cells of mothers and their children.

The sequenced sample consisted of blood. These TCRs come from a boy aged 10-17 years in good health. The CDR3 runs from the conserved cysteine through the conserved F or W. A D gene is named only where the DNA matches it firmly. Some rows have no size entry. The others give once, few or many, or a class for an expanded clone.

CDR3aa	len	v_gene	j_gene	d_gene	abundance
CSDRDGYNEQFF	12	TRBV29-1	TRBJ2-1	.	few
CAISVSQGLVKGAFF	15	TRBV10-3	TRBJ1-1	.	.
CSARTPIHTDTQYF	14	TRBV20-1	TRBJ2-3	.	few
CASSQDVAGAQFF	13	TRBV4-3	TRBJ2-1	TRBD2	few
CSVSARAGIEAFF	13	TRBV29-1	TRBJ1-1	.	few
CSVDGGRPQETQYF	14	TRBV29-1	TRBJ2-5	.	.
CSVVGGSLLGETQYF	15	TRBV29-1	TRBJ2-5	.	.
CASSFGEGLRNEQFF	15	TRBV7-9	TRBJ2-1	TRBD2	few
CASSNPSTGLKETQYF	16	TRBV19	TRBJ2-5	TRBD1	.
CASSLHQETQYF	12	TRBV7-6	TRBJ2-5	.	many
CSARIPPLYNEQFF	14	TRBV20-1	TRBJ2-1	.	.
CASSRGGGGNSPLHF	15	TRBV7-6	TRBJ1-6	.	.
CASSLESGRVDTIYF	15	TRBV7-2	TRBJ1-3	.	.
CASSSDRDGNTEAFF	15	TRBV7-9	TRBJ1-1	TRBD1	few
CASSVAPGAVADTQYF	16	TRBV9	TRBJ2-3	.	.
CASSPDRGSKEQFF	14	TRBV7-6	TRBJ2-1	.	.
CASSQEPLRDAREQYF	16	TRBV4-1	TRBJ2-7	.	.
CASSRQGFDEQYF	13	TRBV12-3/TRBV12-4	.	TRBD1	few
CASSASQGGFSEKLFF	16	TRBV27	TRBJ1-4	TRBD1	.
CASGVGGYTEAFF	13	TRBV12-3/TRBV12-4	TRBJ1-1	.	.
CASSQTSGSRYNEQFF	16	TRBV5-1	TRBJ2-1	TRBD2	few
CTSSLMTVYSNQPQHF	16	TRBV12-3/TRBV12-4	TRBJ1-5	.	few
CASIPLPGRSGGYTF	15	TRBV2	TRBJ1-2	.	few
CASSTLRDRGLNTEAFF	17	TRBV19	TRBJ1-1	TRBD1	few
CASHGATGINEQYF	14	TRBV7-8	TRBJ2-7	TRBD1	few
CSATRTGGVTGELFF	15	TRBV29-1	TRBJ2-2	TRBD1	.
CASSGGTSGEEQFF	14	TRBV5-1	.	TRBD2	few
CASTGPRETQYF	12	TRBV25-1	TRBJ2-5	.	.
CASSPTGPYGYTF	13	TRBV5-1	TRBJ1-2	TRBD1	few
CASSVEEGARWQETQYF	17	TRBV9	TRBJ2-5	.	.
CASEGRSPQETQYF	14	TRBV2	TRBJ2-5	.	few
CASSESGGGNTEAFF	15	TRBV25-1	TRBJ1-1	.	.
CASSYPIAGVTNEQFF	16	TRBV6-2/TRBV6-3	TRBJ2-1	TRBD2	.
CATSDPSIPTGGYYGYTF	18	TRBV24-1	TRBJ1-2	TRBD1	.
CASSFFLAGGPEETQYF	17	TRBV13	TRBJ2-5	TRBD2	.
CASSPRLAEGGAYEQYF	17	TRBV18	.	TRBD2	few
CASSSQPLGQGGYEQYF	17	TRBV7-8	TRBJ2-7	TRBD1	few